The T cell receptor beta chain under discussion was sequenced for a study of cytotoxic CD8 clonotypes in ibrutinib-treated CLL (dated by TCRdb to about 2021). Regarding the complete study: The cohort included about 15 treatment-naive and ten to eleven relapsed/refractory patients; roughly 17 were IGHV unmutated. All remission and progressive disease samples were collected while patients were still receiving ibrutinib. Cryopreserved peripheral blood mononuclear cells were collected before treatment, at response, and at either disease progression or sustained remission. On average, each sample yielded roughly 260,000 productive templates and about 100,000 productive rearrangements. Partial responses were observed in around 25 patients and complete responses in 2; after a median follow-up of 68 months, remission was maintained in roughly 14 patients and progression was observed in about twelve. Longitudinal samples were obtainable from about 30% of the roughly 86 participants in the trial. The response samples were drawn at a median of around eleven months into treatment, with a range of about 6 to 40 months. Findings and caveats that apply to the study as a whole: Public clonotypes were found to be uncommon and were observed to contract or remain stable during treatment; the increase in clonality was shown to reflect expansion of private clonotypes at ibrutinib response. Sampling times were not matched between sustained-remission and progressing patients, and lymph node repertoires were not studied. Clonality rose at ibrutinib response, remained stable during sustained remission, and dropped back toward baseline at progression. Baseline clonality was found to be higher than that of age-matched healthy donors and was strongly correlated with circulating CD8+ T-cell counts.

Read against the paper, the sample's time point label means: around 2 years on ibrutinib. For TCR beta library preparation, roughly 2.1 micrograms of genomic DNA was extracted from cryopreserved PBMCs. High-throughput TCR beta sequencing was performed on longitudinal blood samples from CLL patients receiving ibrutinib monotherapy. The patients took part in an open-label, single-center phase 2 trial of ibrutinib monotherapy. Details on this clone: What antigen it recognizes has not been identified. Within one base of it there is no much larger clone, and no base qualities were kept.

A MiSeq instrument was used for deep resolution sequencing, which targeted depths ranging from 1 in 1 million up to 1 in 200,000 T cells, with coverage averaging 10x for each clonotype. The immunoSEQ hsTCRB Kit was used to generate TCR beta libraries. From the authors' description of their analysis: The data were analyzed with ImmunoSEQ Analyzer and ImmunoSEQ Data Assistant, and V, D and J gene assignments followed IMGT definitions. Clonality, with values ranging from 0 to 1, was calculated as one minus the normalized Shannon entropy of productive rearrangement frequencies. Only overrepresented clonotypes making up at least 0.05% of each patient's repertoire were included in the public clonotype analysis. Some 13 age-matched healthy donor repertoires from immuneACCESS served as clonality controls. TCRdb retrieved this table from immuneACCESS and kept in-frame rearrangements only. Not all clones are present; in checked studies, unresolved V genes account for under half, and no reason is known for the remainder. D and trimming come from the DNA, and the V and J calls and clone size come from that table. The sample table holds approximately 120,000 clones, of which around 84% were seen once. The top ten hold approximately 3.5% of the sample.

Between the V and J ends, shortened by 1 base and 0 bases respectively, the junction contains 13 bases. The germline V gene yields KGHSH for CDR1 and LQKENI for CDR2. From its cysteine to its phenylalanine, the CDR3 spans 17 amino acids. The sequence is cut down to CDR3 DNA, 51 bases in frame from base 1. This sample comprised PBMCs, obtained after 24 months of ibrutinib treatment. The chain is encoded by TRBV18 joined to TRBJ1-3; no D gene can be assigned with confidence. This TCR derives from a human donor with chronic lymphocytic leukemia. The nucleotide sequence is given as TGTGCCAGCTCACCACTTCAGGTTCCAACCTCTGGAAACACCATATATTTT. Translated, this is CASSPLQVPTSGNTIYF.